The 28 T cell receptor beta chains below were found in one sample sequenced in a study of shared clonotypes between healthy human individuals. TCRdb's copy holds only in-frame clones and misses some; the assay was immunoSEQ multiplex PCR. The data show about 1.9 million clones, about 93% seen once. Terminally differentiated effector memory CD45RA+ cells were left out of the naive CD8 fraction, which was CD45RO-negative and positively selected for CCR7. Sequenced input: naive CD8+ T cells from PBMCs. These receptors were obtained from a young man in good health. Some clones in this sample may be carry-over from other donors' samples.

V and J are TRBV9 and TRBJ2-7; tentatively, D is TRBD1 or TRBD2 (5 bases each). V was pared by 4 bases and J by 2 bases, with 13 bases between. CDR1 SGDLS and CDR2 YYNGEE come from the germline V gene. This CDR3 contains 14 residues. The CDR3 sequence: CASSFRDGTYEQYF. The CDR3 DNA is TGTGCCAGCAGCTTCCGGGACGGGACCTACGAGCAGTACTTC.

The gene calls are TRBV28 and TRBJ2-4; a weak D match, TRBD2 (5 bases). V lost 1 base and J lost 1, with 17 bases in between. The V gene's germline CDR1 is MDHEN and CDR2 SYDVKM. CDR3 length: 18 residues. CDR3 sequence: CASSLSRTDGRAKNIQYF. The DNA of the CDR3 is TGTGCCAGCAGTTTATCCCGGACTGATGGGCGGGCCAAAAACATTCAGTACTTC.

Here the CDR3 reads CASSPPGGSGRDLYNEQFF. The CDR3 coding sequence is TGTGCCAGCAGCCCCCCGGGGGGTAGCGGGAGGGATCTCTACAATGAGCAGTTCTTC. The J gene is TRBJ2-1, the V gene TRBV7-9, with TRBD2 matching 11 bases. The CDR3 is 19 amino acids. With V trimmed by 5 bases and J by 3 bases, 15 bases remained unmatched. Germline V CDR1 and CDR2: SEHNR, FQNEAQ (reference sequence).

The chain links TRBV7-8 to TRBJ2-2; 7 bases agree with TRBD2. CDR1 is SGHVS, CDR2 FQNEAQ, per germline. The CDR3 is 17 amino acids. V shed 2 bases and J 0 bases; nucleotides not matched to a gene: 6. The CDR3: CASSLSLADANTGELFF. CDR3 sequence (DNA): TGTGCCAGCAGCTTATCTCTAGCGGACGCGAACACCGGGGAGCTGTTTTTT.

In nucleotides, the CDR3 is TGTGCCAGCAGCCGAACCCTAGCGCTCAGCAATGAGCAGTTCTTC. Translation: CASSRTLALSNEQFF. The chain couples TRBV9 to TRBJ2-1; tentatively, D is TRBD2 (6 bases). This CDR3 comprises 15 residues. Germline V lookup: CDR1 SGDLS, CDR2 YYNGEE. Trimming took 4 bases from V and 6 from J, leaving 17 bases between them.

As concerns this clone: At the DNA level, this CDR3 is encoded by other sequences in the same sample as well. This rearrangement joins TRBV29-1 to TRBJ2-7; D not certain. Germline-derived CDR1 and CDR2 are SQVTM and ANQGSEA. The CDR3 consists of 11 residues. Trimming left V 4 bases short and J 3 bases short, with 7 bases between. The CDR3 loop is CSVVGDYEQYF. The DNA for the CDR3 is TGCAGCGTTGTTGGGGACTACGAGCAGTACTTC.

J is TRBJ2-5 and V is TRBV2; possible D gene TRBD1, 5 bases. V dropped 3 bases and J dropped 3 bases, with 11 bases sitting between them. The CDR3 consists of 14 residues. Per the germline V gene, CDR1 is SNHLY and CDR2 is FYNNEI. The CDR3 DNA is TGTGCCAGCAGTGACCGTCAGGGAAAAGAGACCCAGTACTTC. It specifies CASSDRQGKETQYF.

Of note for this clone: This CDR3 is also generated by other DNA sequences in the sample. The chain links TRBV28 to TRBJ2-7; the D gene is possibly TRBD1 (5 bases). Per the germline V gene, CDR1 is MDHEN and CDR2 is SYDVKM. V was trimmed by 3 bases and J by 0 bases, leaving 9 bases between them. This CDR3 has 14 amino acids. For the CDR3, the DNA is TGTGCCAGCAGTTTGCGCGACAGCTCCTACGAGCAGTACTTC. Its translation is CASSLRDSSYEQYF.

This chain links TRBV9 with TRBJ1-1; maybe TRBD1 (5 bases). This CDR3 is built from 15 residues. The germline V gene has CDR1 SGDLS and CDR2 YYNGEE. V lost 4 bases and J lost 0, with 13 bases in between. This CDR3 is CASSSEGRMNTEAFF. In DNA, the CDR3 is TGTGCCAGCAGCTCTGAGGGACGAATGAACACTGAAGCTTTCTTT.

This clone was detected only once. The rearrangement joins TRBV27 to TRBJ1-1; D uncertain. Deletions cut 4 bases from V and 1 base from J, with 7 bases between. Germline loops: CDR1 MNHEY, CDR2 SMNVEV (reference sequence). This CDR3 spans 13 amino acids. In DNA, the CDR3 is TGTGCCAGCAGTTCTCACAAGAACACTGAAGCTTTCTTT. It encodes CASSSHKNTEAFF.

This sequence joins TRBV6-5 and TRBJ2-1, with 9 bases matching TRBD2. V trimming: 6 bases; J trimming: 2 bases; junction bases outside the gene matches: 5. This CDR3 has 15 amino acids. Germline V gene sequence: CDR1 MNHEY, CDR2 SVGAGI. The CDR3 reads CASSQIAGAYNEQFF. DNA for the CDR3: TGTGCCAGCAGCCAAATAGCGGGGGCCTACAATGAGCAGTTCTTC.

Worth noting for this clone: Within the sample, other DNA sequences also encode this same CDR3. V is TRBV7-9 and J is TRBJ1-1; tentatively, D is TRBD1 (5 bases). V gave up 4 bases and J gave up 4 bases, with 10 bases separating them. Germline values: CDR1 SEHNR, CDR2 FQNEAQ (reference sequence). The CDR3 spans 13 residues. This CDR3 is CASSSRGITEAFF. The DNA for the CDR3 is TGTGCCAGCAGCTCCCGGGGGATCACTGAAGCTTTCTTT.

J is TRBJ2-7 and V is TRBV4-1, with D tentatively TRBD1 (6 bases). The length of the CDR3 is 14 residues. V was shortened by 4 bases and J by 3 bases, with 13 bases between the two germline ends. Germline values: CDR1 MGHRA, CDR2 YSYEKL. CDR3 loop: CASSLGQTNYEQYF. The CDR3 bases are TGCGCCAGCAGCCTCGGACAGACCAACTACGAGCAGTACTTC.

The rearrangement joins TRBV19 to TRBJ1-1, with TRBD1 as a possible D gene (5 bases). V lost 3 bases to trimming and J lost 1 base, with 12 bases between them. Looked up from germline, CDR1 is LNHDA and CDR2 is SQIVND (reference sequence). This CDR3 is built from 15 residues. The CDR3 DNA is TGTGCCAGTAGTATTCCCCGTACAGGGAACACTGAAGCTTTCTTT. It encodes CASSIPRTGNTEAFF.

Remarks on this clone: At the DNA level, this CDR3 is encoded by other sequences in the same sample as well. The chain couples TRBV4-2 to TRBJ2-2, with 10 nucleotides matching TRBD2. V shed 1 base and J 2 bases; nucleotides not matched to a gene: 1. The CDR3 is 16 amino acids. Germline V gene data show CDR1 as LGHNA and CDR2 as YNFKEQ. CDR3 region: CASSQGLAGNTGELFF. The CDR3 DNA is TGTGCCAGCAGCCAAGGACTAGCGGGTAACACCGGGGAGCTGTTTTTT.

J is TRBJ1-6 and V is TRBV11-2, with 7 bases that match TRBD1. CDR1 SGHAT and CDR2 FQNNGV come from the germline V gene. Trimming took 7 bases from V and 3 from J; bases not matched to a gene: 9. This CDR3 has 16 amino acids. The CDR3, as DNA: TGTGCCAGCAACGAGGGACAGACAAACTATAATTCACCCCTCCACTTT. Translated, it gives CASNEGQTNYNSPLHF.

The chain has TRBV7-3 and TRBJ2-3, with D perhaps TRBD2 (6 bases). Germline V gene data show CDR1 as SGHTA and CDR2 as FQGTGA. There are 15 residues in the CDR3. V lost 6 bases to trimming and J lost 3 bases, with 16 bases between them. CDR3 DNA sequence: TGTGCCAGCAGGACTAGTGACGGATTAACAGATACGCAGTATTTT. Protein sequence: CASRTSDGLTDTQYF.

The CDR3 loop reads CASSFGQGYGYTF. The CDR3 bases are TGTGCCAGCAGCTTCGGGCAGGGCTATGGCTACACCTTC. J is TRBJ1-2 and V is TRBV7-9, with D perhaps matching TRBD1 (5 bases). This CDR3 contains 13 residues. Germline V gene data show CDR1 as SEHNR and CDR2 as FQNEAQ (reference sequence). V dropped 3 bases and J dropped 4 bases, with 9 bases sitting between them. Full variable domain (rest looked up from reference TRBV7-9 and TRBJ1-2): DTGVSQNPRHKITKRGQNVTFRCDPISEHNRLYWYRQTLGQGPEFLTYFQNEAQLEKSRLLSDRFSAERPKGSFSTLEIQRTEQGDSAMYLCASSFGQGYGYTFGSGTRLTVV.

The chain employs TRBV9 and TRBJ1-3; D remains ambiguous. V was trimmed by 0 bases and J by 5 bases, leaving 12 bases between them. Germline-derived CDR1 and CDR2 are SGDLS and YYNGEE. This CDR3 has 15 amino acids. This CDR3 is CASSVGTESRNTIYF. The DNA for the CDR3 is TGTGCCAGCAGCGTAGGTACGGAGTCGAGAAACACCATATATTTT.

V usage is TRBV28 and J usage is TRBJ1-3; TRBD1 matches 8 bases. The CDR3 has 15 amino acids. Germline V gives CDR1 MDHEN, CDR2 SYDVKM. The trim removed 3 bases at V and 0 bases at J, leaving 1 base unmatched. The CDR3 DNA follows: TGTGCCAGCAGTTTGGGACAGGCCTCTGGAAACACCATATATTTT. As protein: CASSLGQASGNTIYF.

The J gene is TRBJ2-3, the V gene TRBV10-1; D may be TRBD1 (5 bases). Trimming removed 3 bases from V and 0 bases from J, with 7 bases in between. This CDR3 has 14 residues. The germline V gene has CDR1 WNHNN and CDR2 SYGVQD (reference sequence). CDR3 protein: CASSDDRSTDTQYF. The DNA for the CDR3 is TGCGCCAGCAGTGACGACAGAAGCACAGATACGCAGTATTTT.

V gene TRBV13 combines with J gene TRBJ2-3, with D unclear. Trimming shortened V by 5 bases and J by 3 bases, and 12 bases separated the two germline ends. The CDR3 is 14 amino acids. Germline CDR1 is PRHDT and CDR2 is FYEKMQ (reference sequence). The CDR3 DNA reads TGTGCCAGCAGCCCCTGGTCGTATACAGATACGCAGTATTTT. It codes for CASSPWSYTDTQYF.

This clone was seen only once. The sample holds other DNA sequences that translate to the same CDR3. The chain joins TRBV5-1 to TRBJ2-7; D gene uncertain. Trimming took off 0 bases at V and 0 bases at J, with 7 bases between the two ends. The CDR3 loop spans 14 amino acids. Germline V gene sequence: CDR1 SGHRS, CDR2 YFSETQ. CDR3 sequence reads: CASSLAGSSYEQYF. The DNA of the CDR3 is TGCGCCAGCAGCTTGGCCGGAAGCTCCTACGAGCAGTACTTC.

The gene calls are TRBV7-9 and TRBJ1-3; TRBD1 matches 7 bases. Unmatched junction bases numbered 6, after V lost 1 base and J lost 3 bases. Germline-derived CDR1 and CDR2 are SEHNR and FQNEAQ (reference sequence). This CDR3 spans 16 amino acids. The CDR3 loop reads CASSLGGGRGGNTIYF. The CDR3 DNA is TGTGCCAGCAGCTTAGGAGGGGGCAGGGGTGGAAACACCATATATTTT. Full variable domain (remainder filled in from reference TRBV7-9 and TRBJ1-3): DTGVSQNPRHKITKRGQNVTFRCDPISEHNRLYWYRQTLGQGPEFLTYFQNEAQLEKSRLLSDRFSAERPKGSFSTLEIQRTEQGDSAMYLCASSLGGGRGGNTIYFGEGSWLTVV.

V gene TRBV7-9 combines with J gene TRBJ1-3; D remains ambiguous. Germline lookup yields CDR1 SEHNR and CDR2 FQNEAQ (reference sequence). V lost 5 bases, J lost 1 base, and 9 bases lay in between. This CDR3 comprises 14 residues. For the CDR3, the DNA is TGTGCCAGCAGCCCGAACATGTCTGGAAACACCATATATTTT. Protein: CASSPNMSGNTIYF.

The chain uses TRBV7-9 and TRBJ2-1, with 8 bases fitting TRBD2. Per germline, CDR1 SEHNR and CDR2 FQNEAQ (reference sequence). The CDR3 extends over 15 amino acids. The trim removed 4 bases at V and 3 bases at J, leaving 5 bases unmatched. CDR3 nucleotides: TGTGCCAGCAGCTGGGTTAGCGGGGTCTACAATGAGCAGTTCTTC. This codes for CASSWVSGVYNEQFF.

The J gene is TRBJ2-5, the V gene TRBV7-9; D remains ambiguous. CDR3 length: 15 amino acids. V was clipped by 6 bases and J by 2 bases, with 16 bases between them. Per the germline V gene, CDR1 is SEHNR and CDR2 is FQNEAQ (reference sequence). Written as DNA, the CDR3 is TGTGCCAGCAGTTCCGAGTTCCCCCCTCAAGAGACCCAGTACTTC. Its protein is CASSSEFPPQETQYF.

In its sample, this clone was seen once. The chain joins TRBV27 to TRBJ1-4; 7 bases map to TRBD1. V shed 5 bases, J shed 0 bases, and the junction held 3 bases outside the gene matches. The CDR3 totals 15 residues. From germline, CDR1 is MNHEY and CDR2 SMNVEV (reference sequence). The CDR3 region is CASSRQGATNEKLFF. CDR3 nucleotide sequence: TGTGCCAGCAGTCGACAGGGAGCAACTAATGAAAAACTGTTTTTT.